Sequencing of this TCR beta chain was carried out in a study of CD8+ T cells in alopecia areata. Study-level background: For 6 to 18 months, tofacitinib was taken, and 6 months off drug followed. Findings and limits, study-wide: Tissue-resident alphabeta T cells belonging to normal skin likewise get sequenced within scalp specimens.

V was cut by 4 bases and J by 4 bases, with 9 bases left in between. Germline loops: CDR1 LGHNA, CDR2 YSLEER. This CDR3 region has 13 residues. This clone was detected a few times. The antigen remains undetermined. Sampling of alopecia areata patients yielded lesional scalp punch biopsies as well as peripheral blood. The sorting of PBMCs gave CD4+ and CD8+ T cells. Sequencing relied on a cDNA template that was reverse transcribed from extracted RNA. Clones were sequenced by immunoSEQ multiplex PCR, and TCRdb holds only the in-frame ones, with some missing. The table lists some 130,000 clones, about 60% of them singletons.

The chain couples TRBV4-3 to TRBJ2-3; no firm D call. Sequenced here: CD4+ T cells sorted from blood, sampled at week 0. The source is a human donor with alopecia areata. The CDR3 nucleotides read TGCGCCAGCAGCCCCCGGACGGCAGATACGCAGTATTTT. This gives the protein CASSPRTADTQYF.